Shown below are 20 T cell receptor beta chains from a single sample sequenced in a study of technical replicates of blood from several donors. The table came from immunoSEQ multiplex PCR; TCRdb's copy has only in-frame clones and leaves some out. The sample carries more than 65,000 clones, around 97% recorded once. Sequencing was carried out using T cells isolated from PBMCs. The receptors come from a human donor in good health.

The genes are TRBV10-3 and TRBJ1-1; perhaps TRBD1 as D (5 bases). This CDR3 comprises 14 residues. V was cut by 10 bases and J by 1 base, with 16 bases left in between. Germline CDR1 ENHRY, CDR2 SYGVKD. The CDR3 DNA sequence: TGTGCCACCACCTCCCTAACAGGGAACACTGAAGCTTTCTTT. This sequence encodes CATTSLTGNTEAFF.

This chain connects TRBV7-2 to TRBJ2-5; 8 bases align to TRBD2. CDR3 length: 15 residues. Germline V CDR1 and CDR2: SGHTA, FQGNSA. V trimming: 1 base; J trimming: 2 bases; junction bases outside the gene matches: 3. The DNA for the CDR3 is TGTGCCAGCAGCTTAGTAGCGGGACCTCAAGAGACCCAGTACTTC. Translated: CASSLVAGPQETQYF.

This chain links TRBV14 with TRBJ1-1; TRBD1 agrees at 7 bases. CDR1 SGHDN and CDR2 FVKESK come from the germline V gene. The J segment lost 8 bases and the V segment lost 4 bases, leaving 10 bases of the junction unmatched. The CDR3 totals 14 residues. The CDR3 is CASSRTGAAGEAFF. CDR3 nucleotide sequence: TGTGCCAGCAGCCGCACAGGGGCCGCTGGAGAAGCTTTCTTT.

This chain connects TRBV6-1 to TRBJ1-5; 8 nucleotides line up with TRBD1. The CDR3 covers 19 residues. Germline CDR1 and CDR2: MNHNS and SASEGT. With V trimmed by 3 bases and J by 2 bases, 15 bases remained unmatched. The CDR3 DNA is TGTGCCAGCAGTGAGGTGATGACAGGGGATTCCCTAGGCAATCAGCCCCAGCATTTT. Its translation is CASSEVMTGDSLGNQPQHF.

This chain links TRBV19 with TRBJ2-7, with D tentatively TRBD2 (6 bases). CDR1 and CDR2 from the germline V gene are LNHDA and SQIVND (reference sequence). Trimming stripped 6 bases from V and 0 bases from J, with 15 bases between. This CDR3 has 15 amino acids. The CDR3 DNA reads TGTGCCAGTAGGCTAGGGACTTACGGCTCCTACGAGCAGTACTTC. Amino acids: CASRLGTYGSYEQYF.

DNA of the CDR3: TGTGCCAGCAGCTTGGTACTACGCACAGATACGCAGTATTTT. It codes for CASSLVLRTDTQYF. The V gene is TRBV5-4, the J gene TRBJ2-3; no firm D call. Germline V gene sequence: CDR1 SGHNT, CDR2 YYREEE (reference sequence). V shed 0 bases and J shed 1 base, with 6 bases lying between them. The CDR3 spans 14 residues.

CDR3 DNA sequence: TGTGCCATCAGGGATGGACAGGGCAATGCTGAAGCTTTCTTT. It encodes CAIRDGQGNAEAFF. V is TRBV10-3 and J is TRBJ1-1; 8 nucleotides align to TRBD1. J gave up 6 bases and V 6 bases, and 9 bases lay outside the gene matches. The CDR3 sequence is 14 residues long. Germline loops: CDR1 ENHRY, CDR2 SYGVKD.

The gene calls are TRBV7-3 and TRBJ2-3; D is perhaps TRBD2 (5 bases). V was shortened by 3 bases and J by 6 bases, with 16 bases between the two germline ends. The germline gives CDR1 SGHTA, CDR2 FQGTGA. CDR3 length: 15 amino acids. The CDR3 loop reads CASSLVSRERDTQYF. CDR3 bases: TGTGCCAGCAGCTTGGTTTCCCGTGAGCGGGATACGCAGTATTTT. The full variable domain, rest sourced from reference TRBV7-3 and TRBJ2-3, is GAGVSQTPSNKVTEKGKYVELRCDPISGHTALYWYRQSLGQGPEFLIYFQGTGAADDSGLPNDRFFAVRPEGSVSTLKIQRTERGDSAVYLCASSLVSRERDTQYFGPGTRLTVL.

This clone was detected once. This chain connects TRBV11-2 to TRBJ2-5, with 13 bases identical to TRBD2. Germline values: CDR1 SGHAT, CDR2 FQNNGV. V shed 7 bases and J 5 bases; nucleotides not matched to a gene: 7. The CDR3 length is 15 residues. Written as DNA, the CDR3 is TGTGCCAGCATCAGGGGACTAGCGGGGTGGGAGACCCAGTACTTC. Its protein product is CASIRGLAGWETQYF.

CDR3 sequence reads: CASSGDMNTEAFF. The DNA for the CDR3 is TGTGCCAGCAGCGGAGACATGAACACTGAAGCTTTCTTT. The chain has TRBV9 and TRBJ1-1; the D is unclear. The CDR3 loop spans 13 amino acids. Between the trimmed V and J ends, which lost 3 bases and 0 bases, there was a span of 6 bases. CDR1 SGDLS and CDR2 YYNGEE come from the germline V gene. Full variable domain (rest looked up from reference TRBV9 and TRBJ1-1): DSGVTQTPKHLITATGQRVTLRCSPRSGDLSVYWYQQSLDQGLQFLIQYYNGEERAKGNILERFSAQQFPDLHSELNLSSLELGDSALYFCASSGDMNTEAFFGQGTRLTVV.

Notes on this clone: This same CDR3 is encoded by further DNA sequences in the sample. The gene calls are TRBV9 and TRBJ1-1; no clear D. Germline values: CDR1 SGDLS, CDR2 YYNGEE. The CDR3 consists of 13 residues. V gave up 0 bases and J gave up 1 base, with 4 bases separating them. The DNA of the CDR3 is TGTGCCAGCAGCGTAGCGGGGAACACTGAAGCTTTCTTT. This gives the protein CASSVAGNTEAFF.

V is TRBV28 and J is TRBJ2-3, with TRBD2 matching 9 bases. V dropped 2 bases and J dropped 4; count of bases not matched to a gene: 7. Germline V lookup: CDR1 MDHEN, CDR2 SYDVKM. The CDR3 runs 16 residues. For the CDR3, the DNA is TGTGCCAGCAGTTTACTAGCGGGACAATGGTCAGATACGCAGTATTTT. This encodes CASSLLAGQWSDTQYF.

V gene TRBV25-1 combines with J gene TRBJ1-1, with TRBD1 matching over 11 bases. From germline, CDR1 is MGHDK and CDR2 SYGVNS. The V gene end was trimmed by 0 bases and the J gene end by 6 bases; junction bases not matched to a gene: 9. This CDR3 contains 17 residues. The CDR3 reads CASSEYRGQGERSEAFF. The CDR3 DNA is TGTGCCAGCAGTGAATATAGGGGACAGGGGGAGCGGTCTGAAGCTTTCTTT. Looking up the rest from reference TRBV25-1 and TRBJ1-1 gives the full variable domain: EADIYQTPRYLVIGTGKKITLECSQTMGHDKMYWYQQDPGMELHLIHYSYGVNSTEKGDLSSESTVSRIRTEHFPLTLESARPSHTSQYLCASSEYRGQGERSEAFFGQGTRLTVV.

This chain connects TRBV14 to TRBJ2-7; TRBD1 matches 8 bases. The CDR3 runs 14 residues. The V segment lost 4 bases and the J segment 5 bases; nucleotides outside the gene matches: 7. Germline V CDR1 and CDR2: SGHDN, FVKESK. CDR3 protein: CASSLFGQGHEQYF. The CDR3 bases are TGTGCCAGCAGCCTCTTCGGACAGGGCCACGAGCAGTACTTC. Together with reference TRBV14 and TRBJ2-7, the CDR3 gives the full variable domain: EAGVTQFPSHSVIEKGQTVTLRCDPISGHDNLYWYRRVMGKEIKFLLHFVKESKQDESGMPNNRFLAERTGGTYSTLKVQPAELEDSGVYFCASSLFGQGHEQYFGPGTRLTVT.

The CDR3 region is CATSRLRTGATEAFF. CDR3 bases: TGTGCCACCAGCAGACTAAGGACAGGGGCCACTGAAGCTTTCTTT. The chain has TRBV15 and TRBJ1-1; 9 bases line up with TRBD1. This CDR3 has 15 amino acids. V lost 2 bases to trimming and J lost 4 bases; unmatched junction nucleotides: 5. From germline, CDR1 is LNHNV and CDR2 YYDKDF (reference sequence).

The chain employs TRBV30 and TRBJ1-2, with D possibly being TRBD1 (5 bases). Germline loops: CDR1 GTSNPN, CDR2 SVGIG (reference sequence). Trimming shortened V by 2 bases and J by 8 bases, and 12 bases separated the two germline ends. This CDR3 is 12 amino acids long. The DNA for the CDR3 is TGTGCCTGGAGTAAAGGGGCTGGAGGCTACACCTTC. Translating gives CAWSKGAGGYTF.

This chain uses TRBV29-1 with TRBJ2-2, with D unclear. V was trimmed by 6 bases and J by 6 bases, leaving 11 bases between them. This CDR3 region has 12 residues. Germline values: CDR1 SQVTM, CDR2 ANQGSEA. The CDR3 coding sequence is TGCAGCGTGGTGAGAGGCTCCGGGGAGCTGTTTTTT. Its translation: CSVVRGSGELFF.

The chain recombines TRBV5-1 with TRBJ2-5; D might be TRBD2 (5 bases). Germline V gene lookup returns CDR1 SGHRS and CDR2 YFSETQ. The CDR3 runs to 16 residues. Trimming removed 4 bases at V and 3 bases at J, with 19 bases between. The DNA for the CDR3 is TGCGCCAGCAGCGGAGGCCTAAAATACTTCGAAGAGACCCAGTACTTC. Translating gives CASSGGLKYFEETQYF.

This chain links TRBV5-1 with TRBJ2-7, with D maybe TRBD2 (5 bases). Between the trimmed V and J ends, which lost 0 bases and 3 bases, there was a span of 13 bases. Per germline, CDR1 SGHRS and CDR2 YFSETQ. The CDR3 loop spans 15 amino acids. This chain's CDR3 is CASSLAPTRDYEQYF. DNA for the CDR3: TGCGCCAGCAGCTTGGCCCCAACTAGGGACTACGAGCAGTACTTC.

The CDR3 spells CASSLRKAQGNGAFF. The CDR3 DNA reads as TGTGCCAGCAGCTTACGTAAGGCACAGGGGAACGGTGCTTTCTTT. This sequence joins TRBV5-6 and TRBJ1-1, with 7 bases fitting TRBD1. Trimming removed 2 bases from V and 11 bases from J; junction bases left unmatched: 15. CDR1 and CDR2 from the germline V gene are SGHDT and YYEEEE. CDR3 length: 15 amino acids.